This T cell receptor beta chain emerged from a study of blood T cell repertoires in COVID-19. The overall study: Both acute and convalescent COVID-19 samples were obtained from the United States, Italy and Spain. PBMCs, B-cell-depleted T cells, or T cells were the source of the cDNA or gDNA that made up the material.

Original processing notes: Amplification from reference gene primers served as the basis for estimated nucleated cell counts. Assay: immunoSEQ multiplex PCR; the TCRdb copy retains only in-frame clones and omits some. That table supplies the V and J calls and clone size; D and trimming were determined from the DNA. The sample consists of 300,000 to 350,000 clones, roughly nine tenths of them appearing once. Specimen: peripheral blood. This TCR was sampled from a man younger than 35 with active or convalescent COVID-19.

The CDR3 sequence: CASSIGRVPARGYTF. CDR3 coding DNA: TGTGCCAGTAGTATCGGGAGGGTCCCCGCTCGAGGCTACACCTTC. This chain uses TRBV19 with TRBJ1-2; unclear D gene. The CDR3 covers 15 residues. The germline V gene has CDR1 LNHDA and CDR2 SQIVND (reference sequence). Trimming left V 3 bases short and J 8 bases short, with 19 bases between.